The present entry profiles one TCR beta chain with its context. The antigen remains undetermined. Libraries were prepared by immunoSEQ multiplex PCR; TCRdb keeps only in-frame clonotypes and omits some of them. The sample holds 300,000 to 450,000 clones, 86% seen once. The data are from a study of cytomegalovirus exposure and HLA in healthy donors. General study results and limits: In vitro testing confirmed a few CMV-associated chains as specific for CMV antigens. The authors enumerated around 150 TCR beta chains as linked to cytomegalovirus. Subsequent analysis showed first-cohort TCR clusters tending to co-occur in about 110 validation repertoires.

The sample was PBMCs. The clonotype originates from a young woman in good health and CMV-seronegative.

For the CDR3, the DNA is TGTGCCAGCAGCTTGGCGGGGGGGTTGGAGACCCAGTACTTC. Translation: CASSLAGGLETQYF. The chain links TRBV7-9 to TRBJ2-5; 9 bases align to TRBD2. In germline, CDR1 is SEHNR, CDR2 FQNEAQ (reference sequence). The CDR3 is 14 amino acids. V was clipped by 3 bases and J by 5 bases; unmatched bases: 4. Drawing the rest from reference TRBV7-9 and TRBJ2-5, the complete variable domain is DTGVSQNPRHKITKRGQNVTFRCDPISEHNRLYWYRQTLGQGPEFLTYFQNEAQLEKSRLLSDRFSAERPKGSFSTLEIQRTEQGDSAMYLCASSLAGGLETQYFGPGTRLLVL.